This TCR beta chain stems from a study of blood T cell repertoires in COVID-19. Original handling: Quantification of nucleated cells was approximated via reference gene primer amplification. Data came from immunoSEQ multiplex PCR; TCRdb stores just in-frame clones and leaves some out. That table is the source of V, J and clone size, and D and trimming were worked out from the DNA. Of fewer than 200,000 clones in the sample, over 70% were seen once. This clone was recorded a few times. CDR1 is SGHDT and CDR2 is YYEEEE in the germline V gene. The length of the CDR3 is 15 residues. V was cut by 4 bases and J by 4 bases, with 16 bases left in between.

The TCR comes from a man between 65 and 85 years old with acute or convalescent COVID-19. The chain joins TRBV5-6 to TRBJ2-3, with D possibly being TRBD2 (6 bases). Sequencing was performed on peripheral blood. The CDR3 reads CASSPYMRGADTQYF. CDR3 DNA: TGTGCCAGCAGCCCGTATATGCGGGGAGCAGATACGCAGTATTTT.